This T cell receptor (beta chain) was observed in a study of T-cell memory formation after mild COVID-19. Using its own MiXCR run on the 5' RACE reads, TCRdb lists one record per CDR3 protein. The data hold about 180,000 distinct CDR3 sequences, with less than 20% observed a single time. There are 14 residues in the CDR3. V was clipped by 5 bases and J by 8 bases; unmatched bases: 11. Germline values: CDR1 SGHRS, CDR2 YFSETQ. The V gene is TRBV5-1, the J gene TRBJ1-2, with 8 bases fitting TRBD1. The sequence derives from a man younger than 30 who had mild COVID-19 (a few samples of this study predate the infection). Cell type and time point are not known. The sequenced sample was PBMCs or a T cell subset sorted from them (not recorded which). CDR3 region: CASRAGTGDGGYTF. CDR3 DNA: TGCGCCAGCAGGGCTGGGACAGGCGACGGGGGCTACACCTTC.